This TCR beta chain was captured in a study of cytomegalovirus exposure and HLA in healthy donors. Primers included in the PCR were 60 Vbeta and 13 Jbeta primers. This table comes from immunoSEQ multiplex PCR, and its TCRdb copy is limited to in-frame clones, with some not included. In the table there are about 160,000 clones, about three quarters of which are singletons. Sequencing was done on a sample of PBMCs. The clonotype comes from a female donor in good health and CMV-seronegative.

The CDR3, as DNA: TGTGCCAGCAGCGACACTGGTGGAGGAGAGACCCAGTACTTC. Amino acid sequence: CASSDTGGGETQYF. The J gene is TRBJ2-5, the V gene TRBV9; possibly TRBD2 for D (5 bases). CDR3 length: 14 amino acids. Trimming took off 3 bases at V and 4 bases at J, with 13 bases between the two ends. Germline CDR1 reads SGDLS; CDR2 reads YYNGEE.